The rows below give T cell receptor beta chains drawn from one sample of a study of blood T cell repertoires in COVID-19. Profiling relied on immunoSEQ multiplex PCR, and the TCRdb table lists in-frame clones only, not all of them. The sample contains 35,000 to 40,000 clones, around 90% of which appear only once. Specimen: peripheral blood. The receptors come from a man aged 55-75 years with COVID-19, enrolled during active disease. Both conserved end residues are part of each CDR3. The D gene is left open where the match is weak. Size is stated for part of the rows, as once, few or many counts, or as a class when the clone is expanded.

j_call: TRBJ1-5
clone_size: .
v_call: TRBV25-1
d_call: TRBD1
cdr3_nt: TGTGCCAGCAGTGGACAGGGAAACCAGCCCCAGCATTTT
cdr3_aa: CASSGQGNQPQHF

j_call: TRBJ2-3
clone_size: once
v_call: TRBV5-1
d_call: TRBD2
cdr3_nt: TGCGCCAGCAGCTCTGGAGCGGGAGGGACCCCCACAGATACGCAGTATTTT
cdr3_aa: CASSSGAGGTPTDTQYF

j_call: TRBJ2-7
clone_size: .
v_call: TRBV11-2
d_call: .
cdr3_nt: TGTGCCAGCAGCCCCTACCCGACAGGACCTTACGAGCAGTACTTC
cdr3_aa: CASSPYPTGPYEQYF

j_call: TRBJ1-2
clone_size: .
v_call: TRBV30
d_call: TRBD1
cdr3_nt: TGTGCCTGGAGGGATAGAAACAGGGGGCTGGGGGAAGGCTACACCTTC
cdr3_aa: CAWRDRNRGLGEGYTF

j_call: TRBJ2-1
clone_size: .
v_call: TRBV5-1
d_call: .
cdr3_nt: TGCGCCAGCAGCCCCCGCGACTACAATGAGCAGTTCTTC
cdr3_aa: CASSPRDYNEQFF

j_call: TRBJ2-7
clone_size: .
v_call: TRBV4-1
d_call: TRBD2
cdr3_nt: TGCGCCAGCAGCCAAGCGGGGGGGTCGAGTTACGAGCAGTACTTC
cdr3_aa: CASSQAGGSSYEQYF

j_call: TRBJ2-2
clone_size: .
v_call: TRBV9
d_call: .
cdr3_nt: TGTGCCAGCAGCCGGACAGCCGGGGAGCTGTTTTTT
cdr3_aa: CASSRTAGELFF

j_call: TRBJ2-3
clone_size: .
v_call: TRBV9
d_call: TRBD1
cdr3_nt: TGTGCCAGCAGCGTACTAGACAGGGGCACAGATACGCAGTATTTT
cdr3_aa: CASSVLDRGTDTQYF

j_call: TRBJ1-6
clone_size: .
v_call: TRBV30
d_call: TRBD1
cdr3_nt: TGTGCCTGGAGTCCGGGACAGGCTGTCCCCCTCCACTTT
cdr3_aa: CAWSPGQAVPLHF

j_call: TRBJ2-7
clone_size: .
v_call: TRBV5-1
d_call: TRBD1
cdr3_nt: TGCGCCAGCAGTCCCCGTGGACAGGGGGCAGGATACGAGCAGTACTTC
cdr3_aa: CASSPRGQGAGYEQYF

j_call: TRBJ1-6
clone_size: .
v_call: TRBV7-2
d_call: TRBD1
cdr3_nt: TGTGCCAGCAGCCCCAGGGGGGCGGATAATTCACCCCTCCACTTT
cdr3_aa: CASSPRGADNSPLHF

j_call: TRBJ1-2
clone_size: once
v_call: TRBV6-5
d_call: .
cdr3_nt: TGTGCCAGCAGAGACCGTCGGGTTAACTATGGCTACACCTTC
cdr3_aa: CASRDRRVNYGYTF

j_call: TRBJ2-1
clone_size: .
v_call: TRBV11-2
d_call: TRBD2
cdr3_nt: TGTGCCAGCAGCCGACGACTAGCGGGAGCTTTGTGGAATGAGCAGTTCTTC
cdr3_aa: CASSRRLAGALWNEQFF

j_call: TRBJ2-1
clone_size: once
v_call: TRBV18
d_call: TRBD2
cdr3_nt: TGTGCCAGCTCACCCACGGGGGGGGCTGGCTACAATGAGCAGTTCTTC
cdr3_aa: CASSPTGGAGYNEQFF

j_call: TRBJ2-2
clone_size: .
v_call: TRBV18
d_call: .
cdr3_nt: TGTGCCAGCTCACTTGGGCAGGGTGCCACCGGGGAGCTGTTTTTT
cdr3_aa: CASSLGQGATGELFF

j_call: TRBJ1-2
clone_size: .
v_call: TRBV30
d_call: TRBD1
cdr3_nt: TGTGCCTGGTCGGAACAGGGGCCCCTTATTCGAGGATATGGCTACACCTTC
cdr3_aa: CAWSEQGPLIRGYGYTF

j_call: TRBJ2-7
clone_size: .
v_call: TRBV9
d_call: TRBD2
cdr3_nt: TGTGCCAGCAGCCGGACTAGCGGGAGCTACGAGCAGTACTTC
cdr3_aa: CASSRTSGSYEQYF

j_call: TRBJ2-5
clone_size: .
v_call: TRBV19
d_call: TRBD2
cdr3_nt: TGTGCCAGTAGTACCCGACTAGCGAACCAAGAGACCCAGTACTTC
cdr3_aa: CASSTRLANQETQYF

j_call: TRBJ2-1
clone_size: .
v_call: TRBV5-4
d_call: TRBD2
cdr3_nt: TGTGCCAGCACGACACTAGCGGGAGTAGGTGAGCAGTTCTTC
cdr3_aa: CASTTLAGVGEQFF

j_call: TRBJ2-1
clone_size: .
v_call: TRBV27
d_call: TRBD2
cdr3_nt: TGTGCCAGCAGTGGAAGAGCGGGAGGGTTCTACAATGAGCAGTTCTTC
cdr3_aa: CASSGRAGGFYNEQFF

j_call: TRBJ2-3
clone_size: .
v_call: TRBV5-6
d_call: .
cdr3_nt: TGTGCCAGCAGCATTGGGAGAGATACGCAGTATTTT
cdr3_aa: CASSIGRDTQYF

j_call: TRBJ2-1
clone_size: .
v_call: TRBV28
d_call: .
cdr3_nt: TGTGCCAGCATCCCCGGAGGGCTTGGCTCCTACAATGAGCAGTTCTTC
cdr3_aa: CASIPGGLGSYNEQFF

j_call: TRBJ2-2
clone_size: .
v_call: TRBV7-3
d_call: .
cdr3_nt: TGTGCCAGCAGCCCGGGACTTACGAACACCGGGGAGCTGTTTTTT
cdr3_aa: CASSPGLTNTGELFF

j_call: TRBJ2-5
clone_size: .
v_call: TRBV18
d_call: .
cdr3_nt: TGTGCCAGCTCACCAGCGGCGACAGGCCAGGAGACCCAGTACTTC
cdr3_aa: CASSPAATGQETQYF

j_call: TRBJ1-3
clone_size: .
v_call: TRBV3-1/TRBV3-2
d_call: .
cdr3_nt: TGTGCCAGCAGCCCCCAAGGCCTAGTCAGAAACACCATATATTTT
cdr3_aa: CASSPQGLVRNTIYF

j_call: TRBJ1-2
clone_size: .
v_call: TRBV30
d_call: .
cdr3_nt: TGTGCCTGGAGGAGACAGGACCCGGGCTACACCTTC
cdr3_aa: CAWRRQDPGYTF

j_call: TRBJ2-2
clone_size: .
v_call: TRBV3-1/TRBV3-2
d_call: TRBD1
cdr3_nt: TGTGCCAGCCGACAGGGTGGTGGAACCGGGGAGCTGTTTTTT
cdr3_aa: CASRQGGGTGELFF

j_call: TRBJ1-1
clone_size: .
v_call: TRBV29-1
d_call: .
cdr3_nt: TGCAGCGTTAGTATGATGGGCCACACTGAAGCTTTCTTT
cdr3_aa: CSVSMMGHTEAFF

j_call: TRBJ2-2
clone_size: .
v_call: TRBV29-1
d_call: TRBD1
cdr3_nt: TGCAGCGGGACAGGGGGGACGAACACCGGGGAGCTGTTTTTT
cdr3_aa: CSGTGGTNTGELFF

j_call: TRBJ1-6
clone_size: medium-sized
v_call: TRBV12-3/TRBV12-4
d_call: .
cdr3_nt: TGTGCCAGCAGCTCTCTTAATTCACCCCTCCACTTT
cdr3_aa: CASSSLNSPLHF

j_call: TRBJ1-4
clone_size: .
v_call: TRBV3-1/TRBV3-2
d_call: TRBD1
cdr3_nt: TGTGCCAGCAGCCACCCAGGGGGCAGGGAAAAACTGTTTTTT
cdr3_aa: CASSHPGGREKLFF

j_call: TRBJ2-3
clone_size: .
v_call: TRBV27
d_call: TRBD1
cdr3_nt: TGTGCCAGCAGTTCGGGGACAGGACACACAGATACGCAGTATTTT
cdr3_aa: CASSSGTGHTDTQYF

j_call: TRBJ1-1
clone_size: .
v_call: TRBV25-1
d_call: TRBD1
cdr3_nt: TGTGCCAGCAGTAGCACAGGGGGCACGGAAGCTTTCTTT
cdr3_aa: CASSSTGGTEAFF

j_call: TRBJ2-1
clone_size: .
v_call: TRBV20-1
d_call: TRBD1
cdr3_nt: TGCAGTGCTAGTCGCGGGACAGGGCCCTACAATGAGCAGTTCTTC
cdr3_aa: CSASRGTGPYNEQFF